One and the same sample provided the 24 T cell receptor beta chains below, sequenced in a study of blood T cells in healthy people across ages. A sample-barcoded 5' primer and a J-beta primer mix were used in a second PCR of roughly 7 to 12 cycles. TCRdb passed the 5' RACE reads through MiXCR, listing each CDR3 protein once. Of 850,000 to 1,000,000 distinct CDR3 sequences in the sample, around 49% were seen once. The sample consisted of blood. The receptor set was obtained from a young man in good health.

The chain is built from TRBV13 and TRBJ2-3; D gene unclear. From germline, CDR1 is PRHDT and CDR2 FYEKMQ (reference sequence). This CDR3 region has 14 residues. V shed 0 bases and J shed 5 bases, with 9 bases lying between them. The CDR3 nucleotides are TGTGCCAGCAGCTTAGGAGTCGATGTAGATACGCAGTATTTT. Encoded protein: CASSLGVDVDTQYF.

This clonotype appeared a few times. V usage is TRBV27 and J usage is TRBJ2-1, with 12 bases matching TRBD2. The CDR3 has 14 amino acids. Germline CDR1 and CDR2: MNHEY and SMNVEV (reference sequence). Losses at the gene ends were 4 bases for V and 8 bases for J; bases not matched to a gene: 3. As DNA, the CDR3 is TGTGCCAGCAGTTCGACTAGCGGGGGCGATGAGCAGTTCTTC. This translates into CASSSTSGGDEQFF.

Here the CDR3 DNA reads TGCAGCGTCGGAGTGGGGACCGGGGCAGATACGCAGTATTTT. Translated, it gives CSVGVGTGADTQYF. The chain carries TRBV29-1 and TRBJ2-3, with D perhaps being TRBD1 or TRBD2 (5 bases each). Germline CDR1 and CDR2: SQVTM and ANQGSEA. V was pared by 6 bases and J by 4 bases, with 17 bases between. There are 14 residues in the CDR3.

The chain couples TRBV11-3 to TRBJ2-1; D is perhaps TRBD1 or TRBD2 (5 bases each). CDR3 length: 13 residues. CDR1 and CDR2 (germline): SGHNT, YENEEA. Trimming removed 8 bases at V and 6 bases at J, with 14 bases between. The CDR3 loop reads CASRDPVGNEQFF. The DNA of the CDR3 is TGTGCCAGCCGGGACCCGGTGGGCAATGAGCAGTTCTTC.

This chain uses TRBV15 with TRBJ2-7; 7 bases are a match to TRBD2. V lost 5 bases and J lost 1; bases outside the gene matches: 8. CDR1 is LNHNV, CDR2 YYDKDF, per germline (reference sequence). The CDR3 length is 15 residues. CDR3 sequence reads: CATSLGRAGSYEQYF. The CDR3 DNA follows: TGTGCCACCAGCCTAGGGCGAGCGGGATCCTACGAGCAGTACTTC.

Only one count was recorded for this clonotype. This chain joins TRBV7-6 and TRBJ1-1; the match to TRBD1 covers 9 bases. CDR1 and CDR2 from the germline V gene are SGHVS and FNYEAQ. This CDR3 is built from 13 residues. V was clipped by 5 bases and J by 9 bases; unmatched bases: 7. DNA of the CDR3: TGTGCCAGCAGCGCGGGACAGGGCCGTCAAGCTTTCTTT. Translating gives CASSAGQGRQAFF. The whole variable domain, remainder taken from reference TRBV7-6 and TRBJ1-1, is GAGVSQSPRYKVTKRGQDVALRCDPISGHVSLYWYRQALGQGPEFLTYFNYEAQQDKSGLPNDRFSAERPEGSISTLTIQRTEQRDSAMYRCASSAGQGRQAFFGQGTRLTVV.

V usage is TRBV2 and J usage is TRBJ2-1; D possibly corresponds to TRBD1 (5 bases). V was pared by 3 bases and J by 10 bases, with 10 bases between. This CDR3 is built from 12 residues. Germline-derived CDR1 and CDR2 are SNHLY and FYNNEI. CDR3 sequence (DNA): TGTGCCAGCAGTGAGGGGCCTGCGGAGCAGTTCTTC. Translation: CASSEGPAEQFF. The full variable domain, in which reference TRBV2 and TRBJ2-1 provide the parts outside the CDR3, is EPEVTQTPSHQVTQMGQEVILRCVPISNHLYFYWYRQILGQKVEFLVSFYNNEISEKSEIFDDQFSVERPDGSNFTLKIRSTKLEDSAMYFCASSEGPAEQFFGPGTRLTVL.

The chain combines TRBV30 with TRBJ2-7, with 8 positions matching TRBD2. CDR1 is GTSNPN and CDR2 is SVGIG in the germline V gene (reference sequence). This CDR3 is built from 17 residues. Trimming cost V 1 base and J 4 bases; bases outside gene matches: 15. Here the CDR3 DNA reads TGTGCCTGGAGTGATTTCGGCCCCGGGGGACTAGGGTACGAGCAGTACTTC. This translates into CAWSDFGPGGLGYEQYF.

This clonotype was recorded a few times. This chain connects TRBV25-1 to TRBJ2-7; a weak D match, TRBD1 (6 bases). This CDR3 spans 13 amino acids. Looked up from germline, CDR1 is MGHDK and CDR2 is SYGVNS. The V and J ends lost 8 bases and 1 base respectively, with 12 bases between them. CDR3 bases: TGTGCCAGCTACGGACAGAATTCCTACGAGCAGTACTTC. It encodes CASYGQNSYEQYF.

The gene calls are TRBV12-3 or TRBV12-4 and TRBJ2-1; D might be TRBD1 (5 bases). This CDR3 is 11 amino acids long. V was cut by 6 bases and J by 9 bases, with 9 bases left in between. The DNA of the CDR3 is TGTGCCAGCAGACAGGCGTCTGAGCAGTTCTTC. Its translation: CASRQASEQFF.

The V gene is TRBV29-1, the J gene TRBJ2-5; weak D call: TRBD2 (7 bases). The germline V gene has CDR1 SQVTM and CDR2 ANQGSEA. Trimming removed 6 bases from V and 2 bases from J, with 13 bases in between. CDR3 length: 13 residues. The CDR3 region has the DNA TGCAGCGTGGGGAGGGGGACGCAAGAGACCCAGTACTTC. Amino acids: CSVGRGTQETQYF.

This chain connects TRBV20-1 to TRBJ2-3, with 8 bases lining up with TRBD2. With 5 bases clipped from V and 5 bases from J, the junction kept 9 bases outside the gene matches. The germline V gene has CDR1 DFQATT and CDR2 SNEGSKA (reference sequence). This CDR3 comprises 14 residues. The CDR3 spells CSALWLAGLDTQYF. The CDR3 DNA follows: TGCAGTGCTCTCTGGCTAGCGGGTTTAGATACGCAGTATTTT.

The CDR3 protein is CASSFGLAGGYQETQYF. CDR3 nucleotides: TGTGCCAGCAGCTTCGGACTAGCGGGGGGGTACCAAGAGACCCAGTACTTC. The chain joins TRBV7-2 to TRBJ2-5; 15 bases are a match to TRBD2. The ends lost 3 bases at V and 0 bases at J; junction bases unmatched: 2. This CDR3 has 17 amino acids. The germline V gene encodes CDR1 SGHTA and CDR2 FQGNSA.

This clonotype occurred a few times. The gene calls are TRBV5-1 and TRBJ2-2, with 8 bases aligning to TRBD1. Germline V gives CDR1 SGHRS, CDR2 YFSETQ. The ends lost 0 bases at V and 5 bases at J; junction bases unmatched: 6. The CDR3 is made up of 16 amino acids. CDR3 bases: TGCGCCAGCAGCTTGGTAGGACAGGGCCGGACCGGGGAGCTGTTTTTT. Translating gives CASSLVGQGRTGELFF.

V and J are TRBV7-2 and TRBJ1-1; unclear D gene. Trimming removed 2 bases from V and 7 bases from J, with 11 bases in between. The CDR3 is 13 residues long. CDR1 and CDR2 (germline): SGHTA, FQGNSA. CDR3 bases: TGTGCCAGCAGCTTACCCGGACCAAGTGAAGCTTTCTTT. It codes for CASSLPGPSEAFF.

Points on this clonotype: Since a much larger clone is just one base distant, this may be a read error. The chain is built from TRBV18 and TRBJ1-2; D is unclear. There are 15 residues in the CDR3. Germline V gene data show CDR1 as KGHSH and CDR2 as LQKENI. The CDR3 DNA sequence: TGTGCCGGCTCAGCTAACGGTGGGGAGGCGGATGGCTACACCTTC. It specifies CAGSANGGEADGYTF.

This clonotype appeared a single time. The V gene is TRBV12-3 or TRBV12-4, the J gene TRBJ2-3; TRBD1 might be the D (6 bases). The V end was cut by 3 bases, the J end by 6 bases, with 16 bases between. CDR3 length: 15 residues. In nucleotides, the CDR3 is TGTGCCAGCAGTTTTGGGGACATGCTGAGGGATACGCAGTATTTT. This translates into CASSFGDMLRDTQYF.

The CDR3: CASSLFSSGTDTQYF. CDR3 DNA sequence: TGTGCCAGCAGTTTATTTTCTAGTGGCACAGATACGCAGTATTTT. The rearrangement uses TRBV27 and TRBJ2-3; unclear D gene. CDR3 length: 15 amino acids. The V end lost 1 base, the J end lost 1 base, and 9 bases lay between the germline ends. Germline CDR1 MNHEY, CDR2 SMNVEV (reference sequence).

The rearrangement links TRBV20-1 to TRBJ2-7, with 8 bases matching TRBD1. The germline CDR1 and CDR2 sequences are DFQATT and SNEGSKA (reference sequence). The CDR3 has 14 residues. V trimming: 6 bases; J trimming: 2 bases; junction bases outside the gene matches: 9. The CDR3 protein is CSALPGTGTYEQYF. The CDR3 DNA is TGCAGTGCCCTACCCGGGACAGGCACCTACGAGCAGTACTTC.

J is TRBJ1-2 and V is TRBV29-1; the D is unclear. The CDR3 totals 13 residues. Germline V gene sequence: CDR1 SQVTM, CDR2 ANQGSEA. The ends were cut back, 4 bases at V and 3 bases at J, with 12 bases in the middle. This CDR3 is CSVAQAGDYGYTF. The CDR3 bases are TGCAGCGTTGCTCAGGCCGGGGACTATGGCTACACCTTC.

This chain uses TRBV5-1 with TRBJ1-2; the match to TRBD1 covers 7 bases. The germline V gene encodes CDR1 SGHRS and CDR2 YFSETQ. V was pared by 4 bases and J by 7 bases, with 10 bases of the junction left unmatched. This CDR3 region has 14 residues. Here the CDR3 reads CASSPRTGQAGYTF. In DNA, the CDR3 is TGCGCCAGCAGCCCGCGGACAGGCCAGGCTGGCTACACCTTC. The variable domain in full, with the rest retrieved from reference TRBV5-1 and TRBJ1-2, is KAGVTQTPRYLIKTRGQQVTLSCSPISGHRSVSWYQQTPGQGLQFLFEYFSETQRNKGNFPGRFSGRQFSNSRSEMNVSTLELGDSALYLCASSPRTGQAGYTFGSGTRLTVV.

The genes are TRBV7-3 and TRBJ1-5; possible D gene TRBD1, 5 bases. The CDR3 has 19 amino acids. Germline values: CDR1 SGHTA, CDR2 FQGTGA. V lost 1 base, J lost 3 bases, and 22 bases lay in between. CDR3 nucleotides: TGTGCCAGCAGCTTAATGGCAGTTCGGCGGGGGAATCCCAATCAGCCCCAGCATTTT. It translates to CASSLMAVRRGNPNQPQHF.

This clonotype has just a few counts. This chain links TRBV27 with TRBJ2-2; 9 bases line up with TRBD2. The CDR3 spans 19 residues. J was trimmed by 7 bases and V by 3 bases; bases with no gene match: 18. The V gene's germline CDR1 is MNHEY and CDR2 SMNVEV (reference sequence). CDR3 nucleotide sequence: TGTGCCAGCAGTTTGTCCGGGACACCTCGACTAGCGGCGGGCGGGGAGCTGTTTTTT. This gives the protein CASSLSGTPRLAAGGELFF.

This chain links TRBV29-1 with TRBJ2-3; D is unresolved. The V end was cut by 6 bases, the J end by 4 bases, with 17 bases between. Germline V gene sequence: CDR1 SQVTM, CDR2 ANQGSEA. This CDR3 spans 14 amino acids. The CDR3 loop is CSVRSPPEADTQYF. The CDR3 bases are TGCAGCGTGCGGAGTCCCCCCGAGGCAGATACGCAGTATTTT.